A single sample is the source of the 15 T cell receptor beta chains below, sequenced in a study of blood T cells in healthy people across ages. Next came a second PCR, run for roughly 6 to 11 cycles, which used a sample-barcoded 5' primer along with a J-beta primer mix. TCRdb called the 5' RACE reads again in MiXCR, with one record for every CDR3 protein. This table has about 1.1 million distinct CDR3 sequences, 35% to 40% appearing once. Sample: blood. Receptor source: a man between 18 and 29 years old in good health.

This clonotype was counted only a few times. The V and J genes are TRBV6-5 and TRBJ2-5; tentative D call: TRBD2 (5 bases). Looked up from germline, CDR1 is MNHEY and CDR2 is SVGAGI. The V end lost 11 bases, the J end lost 11 bases, and 18 bases lay between the germline ends. The CDR3 contains 11 residues. The CDR3 DNA reads as TGTGCCGTTCGGGGATCCAATGAGCAGTACTTC. It encodes CAVRGSNEQYF.

CDR3 sequence reads: CASSSQDIHEKLFF. CDR3 sequence (DNA): TGTGCCAGCAGCTCCCAAGATATACATGAAAAACTGTTTTTT. This chain links TRBV11-2 with TRBJ1-4; D unresolved. V dropped 4 bases and J dropped 6 bases, with 12 bases sitting between them. The length of the CDR3 is 14 residues. Germline CDR1 and CDR2: SGHAT and FQNNGV.

This clonotype was detected ten times or more. The V and J genes are TRBV7-8 and TRBJ1-2; D is unclear. The CDR3 sequence is 11 residues long. Per the germline V gene, CDR1 is SGHVS and CDR2 is FQNEAQ. Trimming pared 6 bases from V and 8 bases from J, leaving 10 bases between. DNA for the CDR3: TGTGCCAGCAGTTTGGGGTTAGGCTACACCTTC. Encoded protein: CASSLGLGYTF.

This clonotype turned up a few times. The rearrangement links TRBV7-3 to TRBJ2-1, with 8 bases fitting TRBD2. V gave up 3 bases and J gave up 5 bases; unmatched junction bases: 3. CDR1 and CDR2 from the germline V gene are SGHTA and FQGTGA. The CDR3 totals 14 residues. The CDR3 coding sequence is TGTGCCAGCAGCTTTGCGGGGGGCCACAATGAGCAGTTCTTC. Protein product: CASSFAGGHNEQFF. Full variable domain (outside the CDR3, taken from reference TRBV7-3 and TRBJ2-1): GAGVSQTPSNKVTEKGKYVELRCDPISGHTALYWYRQSLGQGPEFLIYFQGTGAADDSGLPNDRFFAVRPEGSVSTLKIQRTERGDSAVYLCASSFAGGHNEQFFGPGTRLTVL.

This clonotype has only a few counts. The chain recombines TRBV27 with TRBJ1-2; D perhaps matches TRBD1 (6 bases). The CDR3 has 17 amino acids. From germline, CDR1 is MNHEY and CDR2 SMNVEV (reference sequence). V dropped 0 bases and J dropped 2 bases, with 16 bases sitting between them. Written as DNA, the CDR3 is TGTGCCAGCAGTTTATCCAGGGGAGGAAGACGAAACTATGGCTACACCTTC. As protein: CASSLSRGGRRNYGYTF.

The rearrangement links TRBV7-2 to TRBJ1-5; 12 positions agree with TRBD1. The CDR3 totals 16 residues. Germline CDR1 SGHTA, CDR2 FQGNSA. The J segment lost 6 bases and the V segment lost 2 bases, leaving 5 bases of the junction unmatched. CDR3 protein: CASSLRGTGGVQPQHF. The DNA for the CDR3 is TGTGCCAGCAGCTTAAGGGGGACAGGGGGCGTTCAGCCCCAGCATTTT.

The gene calls are TRBV27 and TRBJ2-5; D unclear. Judging by the DNA end, TRBJ2-1 fits better; the J call may be wrong. There are 14 residues in the CDR3. Germline CDR1 is MNHEY and CDR2 is SMNVEV (reference sequence). CDR3 bases: TGTGCCAGCAGTTTATCCAACAGCCAAGAGACCCAGTTCTTC. It codes for CASSLSNSQETQFF.

The chain links TRBV4-1 to TRBJ1-5, with D uncertain. The length of the CDR3 is 13 residues. V lost 7 bases to trimming and J lost 4 bases, with 11 bases between them. CDR1 is MGHRA and CDR2 is YSYEKL in the germline V gene. The CDR3 reads CASNRLPNQPQHF. CDR3 DNA: TGCGCCAGCAACCGGCTCCCAAATCAGCCCCAGCATTTT.

The chain couples TRBV10-3 to TRBJ1-1; D is perhaps TRBD1 (5 bases). Germline values: CDR1 ENHRY, CDR2 SYGVKD. CDR3 length: 14 amino acids. The V gene lost 6 bases and the J gene lost 5 bases, with 16 bases spanning the gap. This CDR3 reads CAIRGPLRDTEAFF. The DNA of the CDR3 is TGTGCCATCAGAGGTCCCCTCAGGGATACTGAAGCTTTCTTT.

The chain uses TRBV4-3 and TRBJ2-3, with 10 bases that match TRBD2. CDR1 and CDR2 from the germline V gene are LGHNA and YSLEER. V shed 0 bases and J 4 bases; nucleotides not matched to a gene: 4. The CDR3 has 16 amino acids. This CDR3 reads CASSQDGAGGSDTQYF. CDR3 DNA: TGCGCCAGCAGCCAAGATGGAGCGGGGGGGTCAGATACGCAGTATTTT.

The rearrangement joins TRBV5-1 to TRBJ2-3; D gene ambiguous. Germline V CDR1 and CDR2: SGHRS, YFSETQ. The CDR3 runs 17 residues. With 1 base removed from V and 0 bases from J, the gap between germline ends came to 15 bases. CDR3 DNA sequence: TGCGCCAGCAGCTTGACGGCAGGAAAAACTAGCACAGATACGCAGTATTTT. Protein: CASSLTAGKTSTDTQYF. Based on the CDR3 plus reference TRBV5-1 and TRBJ2-3, the full variable domain is KAGVTQTPRYLIKTRGQQVTLSCSPISGHRSVSWYQQTPGQGLQFLFEYFSETQRNKGNFPGRFSGRQFSNSRSEMNVSTLELGDSALYLCASSLTAGKTSTDTQYFGPGTRLTVL.

The gene calls are TRBV20-1 and TRBJ2-3; 13 positions agree with TRBD2. This CDR3 spans 16 amino acids. The V gene's germline CDR1 is DFQATT and CDR2 SNEGSKA (reference sequence). V lost 0 bases to trimming and J lost 5 bases; unmatched junction nucleotides: 5. The CDR3 DNA reads as TGCAGTGCTAGAGAAGGGACTAGCGGGGTGGGAGATACGCAGTATTTT. It codes for CSAREGTSGVGDTQYF.

The chain uses TRBV7-2 and TRBJ2-1; D may be TRBD1 (5 bases). The CDR3 runs to 14 residues. The V end was cut by 4 bases, the J end by 8 bases, with 15 bases between. In germline, CDR1 is SGHTA, CDR2 FQGNSA. The CDR3 loop is CASSSPTEDDEQFF. The CDR3 coding sequence is TGTGCCAGCAGCTCCCCGACAGAGGATGATGAGCAGTTCTTC. The complete variable domain, with remaining parts taken from reference TRBV7-2 and TRBJ2-1, reads GAGVSQSPSNKVTEKGKDVELRCDPISGHTALYWYRQSLGQGLEFLIYFQGNSAPDKSGLPSDRFSAERTGGSVSTLTIQRTQQEDSAVYLCASSSPTEDDEQFFGPGTRLTVL.

The V call is TRBV5-5, the J call TRBJ1-2; D gene uncertain. CDR3 length equals 15 residues. Germline V CDR1 and CDR2: SGHKS, YYEKEE (reference sequence). V was shortened by 0 bases and J by 2 bases, with 11 bases between the two germline ends. CDR3 in DNA: TGTGCCAGCAGCTTGGTGGGTACGGGAAACTATGGCTACACCTTC. Encoded protein: CASSLVGTGNYGYTF.

Points on this clonotype: Just one base apart from a much larger clone, this may be a read error. This sequence joins TRBV29-1 and TRBJ2-1; D call uncertain. Germline CDR1 is SQVTM and CDR2 is ANQGSEA. V was pared by 7 bases and J by 3 bases, with 13 bases between. This CDR3 region has 13 residues. Here the CDR3 reads CSAAQSLYNEQFF. The DNA for the CDR3 is TGCAGCGCGGCCCAGTCCCTCTACAATGAGCAGTTCTTC.